Presented here are 28 T cell receptor beta chains from one specimen sequenced in a study of blood T cell repertoires in COVID-19. Profiled with immunoSEQ multiplex PCR; TCRdb holds only in-frame clones, not every one. The top ten clones hold approximately 1.5% of a sample with 410,000 or so clones, around 91% of them seen once. The sequencing input was peripheral blood. The receptors were gathered from a woman aged 40 to 50 with COVID-19, enrolled during active disease.

The rearrangement links TRBV5-6 to TRBJ1-6, with 10 bases lining up with TRBD1. CDR1 is SGHDT, CDR2 YYEEEE, per germline. V lost 6 bases to trimming and J lost 7 bases; unmatched junction nucleotides: 10. The CDR3 sequence is 16 residues long. The CDR3 loop is CASTKLPGQGNSPLHF. The CDR3 DNA is TGTGCCAGCACCAAACTGCCGGGACAGGGGAATTCACCCCTCCACTTT.

This CDR3 is CASSYSLAGYDTQYF. The CDR3, as DNA: TGTGCCAGCAGTTACTCACTAGCGGGGTACGATACGCAGTATTTT. V gene TRBV6-5 combines with J gene TRBJ2-3, with 10 bases aligning to TRBD2. Germline V lookup: CDR1 MNHEY, CDR2 SVGAGI. This CDR3 contains 15 residues. The ends lost 0 bases at V and 6 bases at J; junction bases unmatched: 3.

The chain uses TRBV2 and TRBJ1-5; 12 nucleotides agree with TRBD1. V lost 8 bases and J lost 1; bases outside the gene matches: 9. The germline V gene has CDR1 SNHLY and CDR2 FYNNEI. The CDR3 contains 17 residues. CDR3 DNA: TGTGCCAGCGGACCGGGACAGGGGGCGGAAAGCAATCAGCCCCAGCATTTT. Translating it yields CASGPGQGAESNQPQHF.

The V gene is TRBV28, the J gene TRBJ1-4, with TRBD1 matching 11 bases. Germline V gene lookup returns CDR1 MDHEN and CDR2 SYDVKM. The V gene end was trimmed by 5 bases and the J gene end by 10 bases; junction bases not matched to a gene: 12. CDR3 length: 16 residues. The CDR3 sequence is CASSRPRDRGLRKLFF. The CDR3 DNA is TGTGCCAGCAGTCGGCCCCGGGACAGGGGGTTAAGAAAACTGTTTTTT.

The chain is built from TRBV28 and TRBJ1-6; 7 bases align to TRBD1. This CDR3 has 17 amino acids. J gave up 4 bases and V 7 bases, and 13 bases lay outside the gene matches. CDR1 and CDR2 (germline): MDHEN, SYDVKM. CDR3 amino acids: CASIFAGDRRYNSPLHF. CDR3 nucleotide sequence: TGTGCCAGCATCTTTGCAGGGGACAGAAGATATAATTCACCCCTCCACTTT.

The V gene is TRBV7-9, the J gene TRBJ2-1, with 7 bases matching TRBD1. The CDR3 runs 17 residues. Germline CDR1 reads SEHNR; CDR2 reads FQNEAQ (reference sequence). The V gene end was trimmed by 2 bases and the J gene end by 1 base; junction bases not matched to a gene: 8. The DNA for the CDR3 is TGTGCCAGCAGCTTAACTTCCGGGACAGATTCCTACAATGAGCAGTTCTTC. Its translation: CASSLTSGTDSYNEQFF.

The chain is built from TRBV18 and TRBJ2-3; 10 nucleotides agree with TRBD2. The J segment lost 5 bases and the V segment lost 3 bases, leaving 5 bases of the junction unmatched. CDR3 length equals 15 residues. Germline V gene data show CDR1 as KGHSH and CDR2 as LQKENI. The CDR3 protein is CASSPEAGGEDTQYF. CDR3 DNA sequence: TGTGCCAGCTCACCCGAAGCGGGAGGGGAAGATACGCAGTATTTT.

This rearrangement joins TRBV16 to TRBJ1-1; a possible D gene is TRBD1 (6 bases). Germline V CDR1 and CDR2: KGHSY, FQNENV. The V end lost 0 bases, the J end lost 4 bases, and 9 bases lay between the germline ends. This CDR3 region has 14 residues. The CDR3 is CASSQSRGGTEAFF. As DNA, the CDR3 is TGTGCCAGCAGCCAATCCCGAGGGGGCACTGAAGCTTTCTTT.

The V gene is TRBV7-9, the J gene TRBJ2-7; 7 bases align to TRBD1. The CDR3 is 17 amino acids. After removal of 0 bases from V and 0 bases from J, the junction contained 8 bases not matched to a gene. CDR1 and CDR2 from the germline V gene are SEHNR and FQNEAQ (reference sequence). The CDR3 DNA reads as TGTGCCAGCAGCTTAGCGCTGGGGACAGTAGTCTCCTACGAGCAGTACTTC. As protein: CASSLALGTVVSYEQYF.

The V call is TRBV7-9, the J call TRBJ1-3; the D gene is possibly TRBD1 (6 bases). CDR1 is SEHNR, CDR2 FQNEAQ, per germline (reference sequence). V lost 4 bases and J lost 7, with 20 bases in between. This CDR3 is 16 amino acids long. The CDR3 reads CASSSLPLGAENTIYF. The CDR3 DNA reads as TGTGCCAGCAGCTCCCTGCCCCTGGGGGCCGAGAACACCATATATTTT.

The rearrangement links TRBV29-1 to TRBJ1-1; no reliable D call. V lost 4 bases, J lost 3 bases, and 18 bases lay in between. The CDR3 is made up of 15 amino acids. Germline-derived CDR1 and CDR2 are SQVTM and ANQGSEA. In DNA form, the CDR3 reads TGCAGCGTTGGGAGTGATTCGAACGTGGACACTGAAGCTTTCTTT. This encodes CSVGSDSNVDTEAFF.

The chain recombines TRBV6-2 or TRBV6-3 with TRBJ2-1; D unresolved. Looked up from germline, CDR1 is MNHEY and CDR2 is SVGEGT. The length of the CDR3 is 17 residues. Trimming removed 2 bases from V and 7 bases from J, with 21 bases in between. The DNA of the CDR3 is TGTGCCAGCAGTTACCACGTCTTGAGACTTATCCGGAATGAGCAGTTCTTC. Translated: CASSYHVLRLIRNEQFF.

The genes are TRBV28 and TRBJ1-2; tentative D call: TRBD1 (5 bases). The V end lost 2 bases, the J end lost 8 bases, and 24 bases lay between the germline ends. Per germline, CDR1 MDHEN and CDR2 SYDVKM. This CDR3 has 17 amino acids. CDR3 in amino acids: CASSLPGVRGPGLGYTF. In DNA, the CDR3 is TGTGCCAGCAGTTTACCGGGGGTGCGTGGGCCTGGCCTGGGCTACACCTTC.

The chain joins TRBV5-5 to TRBJ1-1; maybe TRBD1 (6 bases). CDR1 is SGHKS, CDR2 YYEKEE, per germline (reference sequence). Trimming left V 1 base short and J 4 bases short, with 11 bases between. This CDR3 spans 14 amino acids. The CDR3 here is CASSLQGPGTEAFF. CDR3 nucleotide sequence: TGTGCCAGCAGCTTGCAGGGGCCGGGCACTGAAGCTTTCTTT.

V gene TRBV5-1 combines with J gene TRBJ1-2, with D perhaps TRBD1 (5 bases). Trimming removed 0 bases from V and 5 bases from J, with 14 bases in between. CDR3 size: 15 residues. Germline CDR1 reads SGHRS; CDR2 reads YFSETQ. CDR3 protein: CASSLDRPTFYGYTF. The CDR3 DNA reads as TGCGCCAGCAGCTTGGACAGGCCCACCTTTTATGGCTACACCTTC.

This clone has a single count. The J gene is TRBJ2-7, the V gene TRBV6-5; D remains unclear. Trimming removed 6 bases at V and 2 bases at J, with 5 bases between. Per germline, CDR1 MNHEY and CDR2 SVGAGI. This CDR3 contains 11 residues. The CDR3 nucleotides read TGTGCCAGCAGGAACACCTACGAGCAGTACTTC. Translation gives CASRNTYEQYF.

The chain uses TRBV6-2 or TRBV6-3 and TRBJ1-1; no clear D gene. Trimming stripped 2 bases from V and 7 bases from J, with 11 bases between. The CDR3 extends over 13 amino acids. Germline-derived CDR1 and CDR2 are MNHEY and SVGEGT. The CDR3 here is CASSYEGRGEAFF. DNA for the CDR3: TGTGCCAGCAGTTACGAGGGCCGGGGTGAAGCTTTCTTT.

The rearrangement joins TRBV2 to TRBJ1-2, with unresolved D. V was pared by 6 bases and J by 2 bases, with 19 bases between. This CDR3 region has 16 residues. Germline values: CDR1 SNHLY, CDR2 FYNNEI. The CDR3 reads CASSLVGKSRNYGYTF. In DNA, the CDR3 is TGTGCCAGCAGCCTAGTCGGGAAAAGCCGCAACTATGGCTACACCTTC.

This chain joins TRBV6-2 or TRBV6-3 and TRBJ1-5; 10 bases are a match to TRBD1. Germline values: CDR1 MNHEY, CDR2 SVGEGT. Trimming at V came to 6 bases and at J to 0 bases, leaving 5 bases not matched to a gene. This CDR3 contains 16 residues. CDR3 amino acids: CASSWTGGNSNQPQHF. The CDR3 nucleotides read TGTGCCAGCAGCTGGACAGGGGGGAATAGCAATCAGCCCCAGCATTTT.

The chain employs TRBV7-3 and TRBJ1-6, with D perhaps TRBD1 (6 bases). The germline V gene encodes CDR1 SGHTA and CDR2 FQGTGA. The CDR3 is 15 residues long. Trimming cost V 0 bases and J 7 bases, with 10 bases left between them. DNA of the CDR3: TGTGCCAGCAGCTTAACAGTGGGGGCCAATTCACCCCTCCACTTT. This encodes CASSLTVGANSPLHF.

J is TRBJ1-1 and V is TRBV29-1, with 9 bases identical to TRBD1. The V segment lost 8 bases and the J segment 1 base; nucleotides outside the gene matches: 2. The germline V gene has CDR1 SQVTM and CDR2 ANQGSEA. This CDR3 has 12 residues. DNA for the CDR3: TGCAGCACAGGGGGCTGGAACACTGAAGCTTTCTTT. Its translation is CSTGGWNTEAFF.

The chain combines TRBV18 with TRBJ1-4, with D uncertain. V lost 3 bases to trimming and J lost 0 bases, with 11 bases between them. The germline V gene encodes CDR1 KGHSH and CDR2 LQKENI. The CDR3 totals 16 residues. CDR3 sequence (DNA): TGTGCCAGCTCACCCATGTTACCTACAACTAATGAAAAACTGTTTTTT. Its translation: CASSPMLPTTNEKLFF.

The gene calls are TRBV28 and TRBJ1-5; 7 nucleotides align to TRBD1. J was trimmed by 1 base and V by 3 bases; bases with no gene match: 3. CDR3 length equals 15 residues. Germline CDR1 is MDHEN and CDR2 is SYDVKM. The CDR3 region is CASSFGRGSNQPQHF. CDR3 nucleotides: TGTGCCAGCAGTTTTGGCAGGGGGAGCAATCAGCCCCAGCATTTT.

The chain carries TRBV21-1 and TRBJ2-2; the D call in the table, TRBD1, was not verified against the DNA. TRBV21-1 is listed as a pseudogene. The length of the CDR3 is 16 residues. The CDR3 region is CASSKLRRVLSGELFF. The CDR3 DNA follows: TGTGCCAGCAGCAAACTCCGCAGGGTTCTTAGCGGGGAGCTGTTTTTT.

The count of this clone is one. The rearrangement joins TRBV11-2 to TRBJ1-6; D might be TRBD1 (5 bases). CDR1 is SGHAT, CDR2 FQNNGV, per germline. V was trimmed by 1 base and J by 9 bases, leaving 13 bases between them. This CDR3 comprises 15 residues. CDR3 nucleotides: TGTGCCAGCAGCTTAGCATCCCAGGGAGGTTCACCCCTCCACTTT. Its protein product is CASSLASQGGSPLHF.

The chain recombines TRBV7-3 with TRBJ2-1; the match to TRBD2 covers 11 bases. The germline V gene encodes CDR1 SGHTA and CDR2 FQGTGA. V shed 4 bases and J 8 bases; nucleotides not matched to a gene: 7. CDR3 length: 15 residues. The DNA for the CDR3 is TGTGCCAGCAGCTCTGGACTAGCGGGTTTCGATGAGCAGTTCTTC. Amino acids: CASSSGLAGFDEQFF.

This clone was counted between two and nine times. The V gene is TRBV7-8, the J gene TRBJ1-1, with D unresolved. CDR3 length equals 14 residues. Germline CDR1 SGHVS, CDR2 FQNEAQ. V was pared by 0 bases and J by 2 bases, with 7 bases between. The CDR3, as DNA: TGTGCCAGCAGCTTAGCGCTAAAAAACACTGAAGCTTTCTTT. Translation: CASSLALKNTEAFF.

The chain links TRBV12-3 or TRBV12-4 to TRBJ1-1, with D hard to call. This CDR3 spans 13 amino acids. Trimming took off 3 bases at V and 4 bases at J, with 9 bases between the two ends. CDR3 sequence: CASSFGEATEAFF. CDR3 nucleotide sequence: TGTGCCAGCAGTTTTGGGGAGGCCACTGAAGCTTTCTTT.